The T cell receptor beta chain described here comes from a study of regulatory T cells in long-lasting Graves disease. Time point denoted: newly diagnosed GD, antithyroid drugs for less than 3 months. Researchers made the TCR library from RNA that was extracted from PBMCs. For TCR beta, libraries came from iRepertoire HTBI primers and Arm-PCR of CDR3 regions. MiXCR was run by TCRdb on the multiplex PCR reads, yielding one entry per CDR3 protein. Here the sample spans 540,000 or so distinct CDR3 sequences, roughly 14% being singletons. The CDR3 extends over 16 amino acids. Per germline, CDR1 DFQATT and CDR2 SNEGSKA (reference sequence). After removal of 3 bases from V and 0 bases from J, the junction contained 9 bases not matched to a gene. This clonotype was counted ten times or more. Its antigen is as yet unknown. Findings and caveats of the study: Persistent patients shared more public clonotypes (around 3,000) than new patients (roughly 1,000). Favoring TRBV28, TRBJ1-2 and TRBJ2-5 was a feature seen in persistent disease.

This sample was also put to use in a study of T cells in Graves' hyperthyroidism and ophthalmopathy. In that study: Disease duration under 2 months; hyperthyroidism patients were aged 18 to 65.

Sequencing was performed on peripheral blood mononuclear cells (PBMCs), taken at new diagnosis, from a patient treated with antithyroid drugs. The receptor comes from a man younger than 45 with Graves disease. The chain is built from TRBV20-1 and TRBJ2-7, with 9 bases matching TRBD2. DNA for the CDR3: TGCAGTGCTAGTCGGCTAGCGGGATGGAGCTCCTACGAGCAGTACTTC. It yields the protein CSASRLAGWSSYEQYF.